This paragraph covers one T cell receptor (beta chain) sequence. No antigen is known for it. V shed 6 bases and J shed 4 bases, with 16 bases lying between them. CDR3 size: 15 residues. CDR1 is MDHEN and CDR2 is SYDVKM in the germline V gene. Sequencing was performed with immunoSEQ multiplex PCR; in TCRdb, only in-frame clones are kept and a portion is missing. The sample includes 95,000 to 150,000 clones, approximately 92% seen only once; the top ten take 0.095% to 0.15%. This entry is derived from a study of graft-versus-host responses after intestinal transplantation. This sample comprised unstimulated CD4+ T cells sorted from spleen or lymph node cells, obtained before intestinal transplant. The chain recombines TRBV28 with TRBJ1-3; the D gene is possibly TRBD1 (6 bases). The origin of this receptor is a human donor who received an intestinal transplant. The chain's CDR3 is CASSSGDTRGNTIYF. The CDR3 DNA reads TGTGCCAGCAGCTCAGGGGACACGAGGGGAAACACCATATATTTT.